Below are 17 T cell receptor beta chains sequenced from a single sample in a study of T cells expressing NK-cell markers. TCRdb reanalyzed the 5' RACE reads and collapses them to one entry per CDR3 protein, without DNA. Its table lists 200,000 to 300,000 distinct CDR3 sequences. Sequencing used blood T cells: a sorted CD56 or NKG2C T cell subset, CD4+ or CD8+ T cells, or bulk PBMC T cells (not recorded which). The receptors shown here come from a man between 18 and 35 years old in good health.

CDR3 in amino acids: CASSPGLGLAGIQETQYF. V gene TRBV7-6 combines with J gene TRBJ2-5; as DNA is missing, the TRBD2 call by TCRdb cannot be tested. Germline CDR1 and CDR2: SGHVS and FNYEAQ. The length of the CDR3 is 18 residues.

The chain carries TRBV20-1 and TRBJ1-1; the D call of TRBD1 rests on TCRdb alone, since no DNA is present to check it. CDR1 DFQATT and CDR2 SNEGSKA come from the germline V gene (reference sequence). The CDR3 has 13 residues. This chain's CDR3 is CSASAELGEKAFF.

CDR3 in amino acids: CASSFSGGADEQFF. This chain joins TRBV28 and TRBJ2-1; the TCRdb call, TRBD2, lacks DNA for checking. This CDR3 has 14 residues. CDR1 is MDHEN, CDR2 SYDVKM, per germline. Full variable domain (missing parts from reference TRBV28 and TRBJ2-1): DVKVTQSSRYLVKRTGEKVFLECVQDMDHENMFWYRQDPGLGLRLIYFSYDVKMKEKGDIPEGYSVSREKKERFSLILESASTNQTSMYLCASSFSGGADEQFFGPGTRLTVL.

V usage is TRBV10-3 and J usage is TRBJ2-4; the D gene TCRdb calls, TRBD2, cannot be checked with no DNA. CDR3 size: 16 residues. CDR1 and CDR2 from the germline V gene are ENHRY and SYGVKD. The chain's CDR3 is CAISESPREGEGIQYF.

V and J are TRBV3-1 and TRBJ2-7; the D call from TCRdb, TRBD1, cannot be confirmed without DNA. The CDR3 has 14 residues. CDR1 is LGHDT and CDR2 is YNNKEL in the germline V gene (reference sequence). The CDR3 sequence: CASSLGQGPNEQYF.

Here the CDR3 reads CAISAGGSTDTQYF. The rearrangement uses TRBV10-3 and TRBJ2-3; absent DNA, TCRdb's TRBD2 call cannot be checked. The V gene's germline CDR1 is ENHRY and CDR2 SYGVKD. The CDR3 is 14 residues long.

CDR3 in amino acids: CASSLRIPGSPLHF. V and J are TRBV12-3 or TRBV12-4 and TRBJ1-6; checking the TCRdb D call of TRBD1 is not possible without DNA. The CDR3 is 14 amino acids.

The chain recombines TRBV10-3 with TRBJ2-1; TCRdb's D call of TRBD1 is untestable without DNA. Germline V gene lookup returns CDR1 ENHRY and CDR2 SYGVKD. The CDR3 totals 17 residues. CDR3 region: CAISGGGGQGGYNEQFF.

V usage is TRBV20-1 and J usage is TRBJ1-1. This CDR3 contains 12 residues. Germline CDR1 DFQATT, CDR2 SNEGSKA (reference sequence). CDR3 sequence reads: CSAMGMDTEAFF.

The chain links TRBV7-9 to TRBJ2-3; TCRdb picks TRBD1, but there is no DNA to check that call. CDR1 and CDR2 from the germline V gene are SEHNR and FQNEAQ (reference sequence). The CDR3 runs to 15 residues. The CDR3 loop is CASSLGQGAPNTQYF. The complete variable domain, with remaining parts taken from reference TRBV7-9 and TRBJ2-3, reads DTGVSQNPRHKITKRGQNVTFRCDPISEHNRLYWYRQTLGQGPEFLTYFQNEAQLEKSRLLSDRFSAERPKGSFSTLEIQRTEQGDSAMYLCASSLGQGAPNTQYFGPGTRLTVL.

The chain combines TRBV6-1 with TRBJ2-1. Germline V gene sequence: CDR1 MNHNS, CDR2 SASEGT. The CDR3 totals 15 residues. CDR3 sequence: CASSANRKYDNEQFF.

The chain employs TRBV12-3 or TRBV12-4 and TRBJ2-7; as DNA is missing, the TRBD1 call by TCRdb cannot be tested. The CDR3 is made up of 14 amino acids. CDR3 residues: CASSLNRATYEQYF.

J is TRBJ2-7 and V is TRBV24-1; TCRdb's D gene call, TRBD1, goes unchecked for lack of DNA. This CDR3 contains 16 residues. Looked up from germline, CDR1 is KGHDR and CDR2 is SFDVKD. The CDR3 here is CATSDAPGTGVHEQYF.

The rearrangement links TRBV29-1 to TRBJ2-2; TCRdb proposes TRBD1, but this gene call is untestable without DNA. CDR3 length equals 14 residues. Germline V gene lookup returns CDR1 SQVTM and CDR2 ANQGSEA. The CDR3 is CSAAGQGDAGELFF.

This sequence joins TRBV27 and TRBJ2-6. Germline CDR1 is MNHEY and CDR2 is SMNVEV (reference sequence). The CDR3 extends over 15 amino acids. The CDR3 spells CASSRRGAGANVLTF.

This chain joins TRBV29-1 and TRBJ1-4. Germline V gives CDR1 SQVTM, CDR2 ANQGSEA. The CDR3 totals 14 residues. The CDR3 sequence: CSVVKGIGGEKLFF.

The CDR3 protein is CASSLEGRSNSPLHF. J is TRBJ1-6 and V is TRBV7-2. Germline assignment: CDR1 SGHTA and CDR2 FQGNSA. The CDR3 totals 15 residues.